These T cell receptor beta chains were read from a single sample in a study of chemoradiotherapy in HPV16-positive cancers. Using immunoSEQ multiplex PCR, the repertoire was profiled, and TCRdb retains in-frame clones only, with some absent. The sample has roughly 21,000 clones, about 89% seen once. The material was blood, obtained from a patient who underwent chemoradiotherapy. Receptors were obtained from a human donor with HPV-associated anogenital cancer. CDR3s include the opening cysteine and the closing phenylalanine or tryptophan. A D gene is named only where the DNA matches it firmly. Clone size is given for some rows only: seen once, a few or many times, or a class if the clone is expanded.

d_gene	abundance	v_gene	j_gene	CDR3aa	CDR3nt
TRBD1	-	TRBV7-6	TRBJ2-1	CASSSFEGARVEQFF	TGTGCCAGCAGCTCATTCGAGGGGGCGAGGGTTGAGCAGTTCTTC
-	-	TRBV13	TRBJ1-3	CASSRRGGGSGNTIYF	TGTGCCAGCAGCAGACGGGGGGGTGGCTCTGGAAACACCATATATTTT
-	-	TRBV2	TRBJ2-1	CASSKVDEQFF	TGTGCCAGCAGTAAAGTGGATGAGCAGTTCTTC
TRBD1	-	TRBV14	TRBJ1-1	CASSRAPGGRWFTEAFF	TGTGCCAGCAGCCGCGCGCCAGGGGGTAGGTGGTTCACTGAAGCTTTCTTT
-	-	TRBV29-1	TRBJ2-5	CSVLRGAGETQYF	TGCAGCGTTCTAAGGGGCGCAGGGGAGACCCAGTACTTC
-	-	TRBV7-2	TRBJ2-5	CASSLTSIIQETQYF	TGTGCCAGCAGCTTAACCTCGATCATACAAGAGACCCAGTACTTC
-	-	TRBV5-6	TRBJ2-1	CASSLVVLVSSYNEQFF	TGTGCCAGCAGCTTGGTGGTTCTGGTGAGCTCCTACAATGAGCAGTTCTTC
-	-	TRBV6-6	TRBJ1-1	CASSYSGFGGTEAFF	TGTGCCAGCAGTTACTCAGGTTTCGGGGGCACTGAAGCTTTCTTT
-	-	TRBV10-3	TRBJ1-6	CAISESARPSMSSYNSPLHF	TGTGCCATCAGTGAGTCAGCCCGTCCTTCCATGAGCTCCTATAATTCACCCCTCCACTTT
TRBD1	-	TRBV5-1	TRBJ2-7	CASSSAGGISYEQYF	TGCGCCAGCAGCTCCGCAGGGGGCATCTCCTACGAGCAGTACTTC
-	-	TRBV10-3	TRBJ1-4	CAISPGGATNEKLFF	TGTGCCATCAGCCCCGGGGGCGCAACTAATGAAAAACTGTTTTTT
-	-	TRBV13	TRBJ2-7	CASSLRTLEQYF	TGTGCCAGCAGCCTCAGGACCCTCGAGCAGTACTTC
TRBD1	-	TRBV7-2	TRBJ2-7	CASSLRGTGAYEQYF	TGTGCCAGCAGCCTAAGGGGGACAGGGGCCTACGAGCAGTACTTC
TRBD1	once	TRBV7-8	TRBJ1-5	CASSPNRQGAVGPQHF	TGTGCCAGCAGCCCCAACAGGCAGGGGGCGGTGGGGCCCCAGCATTTT
TRBD1	-	TRBV5-4	TRBJ1-4	CASSDPGQSNEKLFF	TGTGCCAGCAGCGATCCGGGACAGAGTAATGAAAAACTGTTTTTT
-	-	TRBV5-6	TRBJ2-7	CASSPGSPLNEQYF	TGTGCCAGCAGCCCTGGGAGCCCCCTGAACGAGCAGTACTTC
-	-	TRBV7-2	TRBJ2-7	CASSDSGTVSYEQYF	TGTGCCAGCAGCGACTCCGGGACCGTCTCCTACGAGCAGTACTTC
TRBD1	-	TRBV10-3	TRBJ1-1	CAISDRGENTEAFF	TGTGCCATCAGCGACAGGGGCGAGAACACTGAAGCTTTCTTT
-	-	TRBV14	TRBJ2-7	CASSQGTNYEQYF	TGTGCCAGCAGCCAAGGGACGAACTACGAGCAGTACTTC
-	-	TRBV6-5	TRBJ1-2	CASSYSGEGRVDGYTF	TGTGCCAGCAGTTACTCGGGTGAGGGCAGGGTAGACGGCTACACCTTC
TRBD1	-	TRBV5-1	TRBJ1-6	CASSLRTGDSPLHF	TGCGCCAGCAGCTTGCGGACAGGGGATTCACCCCTCCACTTT
-	once	TRBV9	TRBJ2-1	CASSVGGALFNNEQFF	TGTGCCAGCAGCGTAGGAGGGGCGCTTTTTAACAATGAGCAGTTCTTC
-	-	TRBV2	TRBJ1-1	CASSSQGVAEAFF	TGTGCCAGCAGCTCACAGGGTGTGGCTGAAGCTTTCTTT